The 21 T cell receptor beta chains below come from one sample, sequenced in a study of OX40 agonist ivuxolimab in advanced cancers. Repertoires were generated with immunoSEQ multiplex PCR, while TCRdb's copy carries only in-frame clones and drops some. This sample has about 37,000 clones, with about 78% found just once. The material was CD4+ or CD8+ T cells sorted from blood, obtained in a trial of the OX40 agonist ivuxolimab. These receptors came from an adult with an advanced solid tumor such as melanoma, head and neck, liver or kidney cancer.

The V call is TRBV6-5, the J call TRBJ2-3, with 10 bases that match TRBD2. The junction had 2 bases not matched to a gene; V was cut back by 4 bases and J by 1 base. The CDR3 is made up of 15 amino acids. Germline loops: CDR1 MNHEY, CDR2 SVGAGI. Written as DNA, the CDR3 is TGTGCCAGCAGTTCCGGACTAGCGGGCACAGATACGCAGTATTTT. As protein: CASSSGLAGTDTQYF.

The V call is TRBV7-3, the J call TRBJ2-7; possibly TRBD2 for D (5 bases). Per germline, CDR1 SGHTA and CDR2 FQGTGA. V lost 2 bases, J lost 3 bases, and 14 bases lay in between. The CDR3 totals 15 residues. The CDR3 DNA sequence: TGTGCCAGCAGCTTAGTTCGAGGGAAGAGCTACGAGCAGTACTTC. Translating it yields CASSLVRGKSYEQYF.

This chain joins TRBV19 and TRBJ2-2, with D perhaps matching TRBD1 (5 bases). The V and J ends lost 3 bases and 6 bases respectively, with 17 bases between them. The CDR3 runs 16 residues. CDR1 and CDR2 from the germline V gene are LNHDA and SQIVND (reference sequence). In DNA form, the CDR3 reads TGTGCCAGTAGTATGGTGGGGCTGAGGTTGGCCGGGGAGCTGTTTTTT. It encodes CASSMVGLRLAGELFF.

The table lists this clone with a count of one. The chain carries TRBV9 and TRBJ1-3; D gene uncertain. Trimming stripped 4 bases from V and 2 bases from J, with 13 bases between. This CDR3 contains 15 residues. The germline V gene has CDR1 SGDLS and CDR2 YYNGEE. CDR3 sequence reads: CASSPGGVTGNTIYF. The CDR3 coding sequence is TGTGCCAGCAGCCCTGGCGGGGTTACTGGAAACACCATATATTTT.

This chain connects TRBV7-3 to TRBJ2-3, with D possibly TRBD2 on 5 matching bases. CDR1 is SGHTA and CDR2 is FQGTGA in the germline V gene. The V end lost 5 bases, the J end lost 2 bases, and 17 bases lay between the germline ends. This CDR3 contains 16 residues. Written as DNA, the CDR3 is TGTGCCAGCAGCCCCGACGGGAACCCCTACACAGATACGCAGTATTTT. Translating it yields CASSPDGNPYTDTQYF. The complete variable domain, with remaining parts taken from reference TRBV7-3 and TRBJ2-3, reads GAGVSQTPSNKVTEKGKYVELRCDPISGHTALYWYRQSLGQGPEFLIYFQGTGAADDSGLPNDRFFAVRPEGSVSTLKIQRTERGDSAVYLCASSPDGNPYTDTQYFGPGTRLTVL.

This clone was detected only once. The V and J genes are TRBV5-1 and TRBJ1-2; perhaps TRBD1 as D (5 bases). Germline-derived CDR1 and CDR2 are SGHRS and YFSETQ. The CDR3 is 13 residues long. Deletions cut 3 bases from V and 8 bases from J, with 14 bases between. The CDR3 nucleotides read TGCGCCAGCAGCTGGGACCCGGCGGAAGGCTACACCTTC. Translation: CASSWDPAEGYTF.

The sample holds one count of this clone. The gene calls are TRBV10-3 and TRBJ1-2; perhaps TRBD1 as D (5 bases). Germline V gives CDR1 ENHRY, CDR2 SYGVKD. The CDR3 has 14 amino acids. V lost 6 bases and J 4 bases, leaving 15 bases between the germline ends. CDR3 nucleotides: TGTGCCATCAGGGGGCAGCCGACGCCCTATGGCTACACCTTC. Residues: CAIRGQPTPYGYTF.

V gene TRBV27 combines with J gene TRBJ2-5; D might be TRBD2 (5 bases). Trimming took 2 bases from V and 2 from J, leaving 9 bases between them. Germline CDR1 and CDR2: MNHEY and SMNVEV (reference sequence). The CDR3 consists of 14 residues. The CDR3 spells CASSLSRGQETQYF. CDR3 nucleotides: TGTGCCAGCAGTTTAAGCCGGGGTCAAGAGACCCAGTACTTC.

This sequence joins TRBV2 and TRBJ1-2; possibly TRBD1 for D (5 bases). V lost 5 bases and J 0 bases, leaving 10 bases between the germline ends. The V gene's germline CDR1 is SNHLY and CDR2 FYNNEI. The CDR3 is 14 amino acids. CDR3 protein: CASSPRGANYGYTF. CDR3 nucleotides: TGTGCCAGCAGTCCAAGGGGAGCTAACTATGGCTACACCTTC.

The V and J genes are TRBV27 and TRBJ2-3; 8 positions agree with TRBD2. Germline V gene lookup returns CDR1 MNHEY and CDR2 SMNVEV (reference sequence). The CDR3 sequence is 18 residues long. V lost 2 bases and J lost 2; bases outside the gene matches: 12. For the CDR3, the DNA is TGTGCCAGCAGTTTAATCGGGAGGTTAGCGGGATTCACAGATACGCAGTATTTT. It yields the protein CASSLIGRLAGFTDTQYF.

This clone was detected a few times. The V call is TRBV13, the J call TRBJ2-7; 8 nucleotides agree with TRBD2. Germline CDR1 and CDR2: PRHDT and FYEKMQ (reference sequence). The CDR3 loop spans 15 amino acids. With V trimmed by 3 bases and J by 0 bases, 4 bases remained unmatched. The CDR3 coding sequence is TGTGCCAGCAGCTTGCGGGAGGCTAACTCCTACGAGCAGTACTTC. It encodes CASSLREANSYEQYF.

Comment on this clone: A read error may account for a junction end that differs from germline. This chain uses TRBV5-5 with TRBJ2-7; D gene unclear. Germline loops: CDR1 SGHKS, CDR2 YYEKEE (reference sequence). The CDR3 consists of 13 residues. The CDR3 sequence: CASSQAENYEQYF. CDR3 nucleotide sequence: TGCGCCAGCAGCCAAGCTGAGAATTACGAGCAGTACTTC.

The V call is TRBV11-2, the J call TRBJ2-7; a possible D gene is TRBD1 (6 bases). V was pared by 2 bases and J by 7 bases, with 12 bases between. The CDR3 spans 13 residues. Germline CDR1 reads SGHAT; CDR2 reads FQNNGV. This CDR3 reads CASSLSQGQEQYF. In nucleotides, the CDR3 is TGTGCCAGCAGCTTATCCCAGGGACAAGAGCAGTACTTC.

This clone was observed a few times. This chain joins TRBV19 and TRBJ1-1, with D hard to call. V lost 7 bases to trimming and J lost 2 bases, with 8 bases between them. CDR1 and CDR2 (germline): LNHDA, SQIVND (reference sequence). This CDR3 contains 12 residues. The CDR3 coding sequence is TGTGCCAGTACTCGGACTAACACTGAAGCTTTCTTT. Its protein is CASTRTNTEAFF.

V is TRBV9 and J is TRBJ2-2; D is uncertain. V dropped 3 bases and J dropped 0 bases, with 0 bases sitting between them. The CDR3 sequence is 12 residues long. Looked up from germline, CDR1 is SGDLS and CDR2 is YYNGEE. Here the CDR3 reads CASSANTGELFF. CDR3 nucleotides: TGTGCCAGCAGCGCGAACACCGGGGAGCTGTTTTTT.

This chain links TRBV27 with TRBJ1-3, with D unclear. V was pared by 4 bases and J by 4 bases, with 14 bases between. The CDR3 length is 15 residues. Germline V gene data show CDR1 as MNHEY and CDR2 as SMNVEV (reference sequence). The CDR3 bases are TGTGCCAGCAGTTCCACCCCCGGGTTCGGAAACACCATATATTTT. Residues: CASSSTPGFGNTIYF.

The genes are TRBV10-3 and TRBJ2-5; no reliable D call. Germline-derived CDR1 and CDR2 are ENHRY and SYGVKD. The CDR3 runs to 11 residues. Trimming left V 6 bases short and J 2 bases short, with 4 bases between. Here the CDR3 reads CAIRGQETQYF. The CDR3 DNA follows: TGTGCCATCAGAGGGCAAGAGACCCAGTACTTC.

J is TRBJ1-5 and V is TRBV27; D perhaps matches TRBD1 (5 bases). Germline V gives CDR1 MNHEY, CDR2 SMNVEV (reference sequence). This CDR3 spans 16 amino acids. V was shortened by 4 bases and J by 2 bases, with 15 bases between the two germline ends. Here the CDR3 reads CASSSLAGDGNQPQHF. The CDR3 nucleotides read TGTGCCAGCAGTTCCCTCGCGGGGGACGGCAATCAGCCCCAGCATTTT.

The chain's CDR3 is CASSVTGDGNQPQHF. The CDR3 DNA sequence: TGTGCCAGCAGCGTGACAGGGGACGGCAATCAGCCCCAGCATTTT. This chain connects TRBV9 to TRBJ1-5; 8 bases align to TRBD1. With V trimmed by 2 bases and J by 2 bases, 3 bases remained unmatched. This CDR3 is built from 15 residues. CDR1 SGDLS and CDR2 YYNGEE come from the germline V gene.

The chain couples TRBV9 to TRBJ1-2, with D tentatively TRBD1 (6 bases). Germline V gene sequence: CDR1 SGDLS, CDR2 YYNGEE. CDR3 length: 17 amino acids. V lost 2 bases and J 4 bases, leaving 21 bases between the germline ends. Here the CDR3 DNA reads TGTGCCAGCAGCGTCTCCGGGACACTCGAACGTAGCTATGGCTACACCTTC. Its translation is CASSVSGTLERSYGYTF. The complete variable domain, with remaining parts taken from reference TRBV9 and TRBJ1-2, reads DSGVTQTPKHLITATGQRVTLRCSPRSGDLSVYWYQQSLDQGLQFLIQYYNGEERAKGNILERFSAQQFPDLHSELNLSSLELGDSALYFCASSVSGTLERSYGYTFGSGTRLTVV.

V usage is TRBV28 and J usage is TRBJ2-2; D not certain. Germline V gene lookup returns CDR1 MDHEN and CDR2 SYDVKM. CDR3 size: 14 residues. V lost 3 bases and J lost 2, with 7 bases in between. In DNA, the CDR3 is TGTGCCAGCAGTTTTGTAACCAACACCGGGGAGCTGTTTTTT. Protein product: CASSFVTNTGELFF.